This T cell receptor (beta chain) was identified in a study of control samples from healthy donors and cancer patients. The CDR3 spans 14 residues. Trimming left V 0 bases short and J 5 bases short, with 7 bases between. Germline CDR1 and CDR2: SGHVS and FQNEAQ. Measured with immunoSEQ multiplex PCR; TCRdb has only the in-frame clones, and not every one. Of roughly 120,000 clones in the sample, around 91% were seen once. Sequencing was done on a sample of PBMCs. The clonotype was recovered from a woman aged 45-65 years with colorectal cancer. J is TRBJ2-2 and V is TRBV7-8; unclear D gene. The DNA of the CDR3 is TGTGCCAGCAGCTTAGCGACGTCTACCGGGGAGCTGTTTTTT. Its protein is CASSLATSTGELFF.